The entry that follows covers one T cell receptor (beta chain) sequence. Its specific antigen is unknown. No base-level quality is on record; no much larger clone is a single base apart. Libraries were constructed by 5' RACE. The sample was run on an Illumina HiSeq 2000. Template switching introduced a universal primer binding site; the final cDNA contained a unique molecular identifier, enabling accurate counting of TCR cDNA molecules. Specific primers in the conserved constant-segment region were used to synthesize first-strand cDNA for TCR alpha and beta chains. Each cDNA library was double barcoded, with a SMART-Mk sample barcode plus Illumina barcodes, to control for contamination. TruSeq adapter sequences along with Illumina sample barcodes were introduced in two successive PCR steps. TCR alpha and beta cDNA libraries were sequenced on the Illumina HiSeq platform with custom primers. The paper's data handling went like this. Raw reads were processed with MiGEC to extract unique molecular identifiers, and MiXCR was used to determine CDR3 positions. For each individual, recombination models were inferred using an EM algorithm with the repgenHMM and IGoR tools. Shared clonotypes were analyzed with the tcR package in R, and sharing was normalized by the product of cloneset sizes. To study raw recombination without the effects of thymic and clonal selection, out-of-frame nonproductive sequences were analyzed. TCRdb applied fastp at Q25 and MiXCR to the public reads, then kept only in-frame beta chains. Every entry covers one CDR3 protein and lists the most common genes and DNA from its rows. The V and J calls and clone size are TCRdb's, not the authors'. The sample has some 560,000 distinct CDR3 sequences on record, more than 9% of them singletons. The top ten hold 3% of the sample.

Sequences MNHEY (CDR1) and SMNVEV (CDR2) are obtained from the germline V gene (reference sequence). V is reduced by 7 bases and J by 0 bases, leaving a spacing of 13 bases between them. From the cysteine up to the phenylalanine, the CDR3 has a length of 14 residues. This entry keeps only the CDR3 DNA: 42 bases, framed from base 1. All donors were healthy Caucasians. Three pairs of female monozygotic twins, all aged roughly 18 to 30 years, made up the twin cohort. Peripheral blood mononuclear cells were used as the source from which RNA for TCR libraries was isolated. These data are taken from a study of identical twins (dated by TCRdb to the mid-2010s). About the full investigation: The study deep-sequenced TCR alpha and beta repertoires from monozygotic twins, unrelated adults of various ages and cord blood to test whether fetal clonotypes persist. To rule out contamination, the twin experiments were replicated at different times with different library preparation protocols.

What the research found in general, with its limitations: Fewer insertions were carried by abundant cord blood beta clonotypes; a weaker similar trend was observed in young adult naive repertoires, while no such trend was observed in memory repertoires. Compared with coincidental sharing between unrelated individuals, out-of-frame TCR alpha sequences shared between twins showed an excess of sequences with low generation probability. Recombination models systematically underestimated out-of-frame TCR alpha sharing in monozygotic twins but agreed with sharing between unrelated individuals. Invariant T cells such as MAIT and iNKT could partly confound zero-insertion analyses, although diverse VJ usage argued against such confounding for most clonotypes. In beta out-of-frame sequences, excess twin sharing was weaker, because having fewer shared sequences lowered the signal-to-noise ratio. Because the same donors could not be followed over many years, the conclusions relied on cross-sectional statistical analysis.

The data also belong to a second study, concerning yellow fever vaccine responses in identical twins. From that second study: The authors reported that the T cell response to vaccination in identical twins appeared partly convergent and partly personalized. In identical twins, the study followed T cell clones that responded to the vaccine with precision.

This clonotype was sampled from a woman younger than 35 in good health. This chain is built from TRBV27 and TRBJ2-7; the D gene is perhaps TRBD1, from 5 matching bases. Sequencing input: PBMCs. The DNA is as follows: TGTGCCAGCAACTCAGGGCAGGTCTCCTACGAGCAGTACTTC. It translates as CASNSGQVSYEQYF.